The table lists the clone carrying this T cell receptor beta chain with a few counts. This entry belongs to a study of T-cell memory formation after mild COVID-19. Background on the study: Largely donor-specific TCR clusters were found.

The germline CDR1 and CDR2 sequences are LNHNV and YYDKDF (reference sequence). J was trimmed by 4 bases and V by 9 bases; bases with no gene match: 6. This CDR3 contains 15 residues. The authors produced TCR alpha and TCR beta cDNA libraries with sample barcodes and UMIs by 5'RACE using constant-segment primers. MiXCR, applied by TCRdb to the 5' RACE reads, yields one record per CDR3 protein. The repertoire holds hundreds of thousands of distinct CDR3 sequences, with 20% as singletons. Sequenced input: PBMCs or a T cell subset sorted from them (not recorded which). The TCR sequence derives from an adult woman who had mild COVID-19 (a few samples of this study predate the infection). Cell type and time point are not known. The chain is built from TRBV15 and TRBJ2-3; 14 bases are a match to TRBD2. CDR3 nucleotides: TGTGCCACGAGCCCGGGACTAGCGGGAGCAGATACGCAGTATTTT. Protein: CATSPGLAGADTQYF.